Presented here are 11 T cell receptor beta chains from one specimen sequenced in a study of long-term antiretroviral therapy in people with HIV (dated by TCRdb to between 2022 and 2023). The immunoSEQ hsTCRB v3.0 assay was used at survey level resolution to sequence the TRB variable region. TCRdb stores this immuneACCESS table with in-frame sequences only. Part of the clones is absent; in the studies checked, under half of the shortfall reflects unresolved V genes, and no reason is known for the rest. Recorded for this sample are under 50,000 clones; 86% of them occurred a single time. The top ten hold almost 4% of the sample. Source: unsorted PBMCs, taken just before starting antiretroviral therapy. The receptors here all came from a young woman with HIV.

V and J are TRBV7-8 and TRBJ1-4; D is uncertain. Germline loops: CDR1 SGHVS, CDR2 FQNEAQ. CDR3 length: 17 residues. V shed 0 bases and J shed 0 bases, with 11 bases lying between them. CDR3 loop: CASSLAFWVATNEKLFF. For the CDR3, the DNA is TGTGCCAGCAGCTTAGCGTTCTGGGTTGCAACTAATGAAAAACTGTTTTTT.

This sequence joins TRBV7-2 and TRBJ2-5; tentatively, D is TRBD1 or TRBD2 (5 bases each). CDR1 and CDR2 (germline): SGHTA, FQGNSA. This CDR3 contains 13 residues. Trimming cost V 5 bases and J 1 base, with 8 bases left between them. Here the CDR3 DNA reads TGTGCCAGCAGCACGGGACCCCAAGAGACCCAGTACTTC. Its translation: CASSTGPQETQYF. Full variable domain (remainder filled in from reference TRBV7-2 and TRBJ2-5): GAGVSQSPSNKVTEKGKDVELRCDPISGHTALYWYRQSLGQGLEFLIYFQGNSAPDKSGLPSDRFSAERTGGSVSTLTIQRTQQEDSAVYLCASSTGPQETQYFGPGTRLLVL.

CDR3 protein: CASLRLYFNGSYGYTF. CDR3 sequence (DNA): TGTGCCAGTTTACGGTTATACTTTAACGGTTCCTATGGCTACACCTTC. The chain has TRBV19 and TRBJ1-2; D is unclear. The ends were cut back, 8 bases at V and 4 bases at J, with 23 bases in the middle. This CDR3 comprises 16 residues. Germline V lookup: CDR1 LNHDA, CDR2 SQIVND (reference sequence).

The chain recombines TRBV18 with TRBJ2-1; 14 positions agree with TRBD2. CDR1 and CDR2 from the germline V gene are KGHSH and LQKENI. V gave up 3 bases and J gave up 0 bases; unmatched junction bases: 10. The CDR3 is 20 amino acids. The CDR3 DNA is TGTGCCAGCTCACCGGAGCGACTAGCGGGAGGGCCGAGCTCCTACAATGAGCAGTTCTTC. Protein: CASSPERLAGGPSSYNEQFF. Using reference TRBV18 and TRBJ2-1 for the parts outside the CDR3, the full variable domain is NAGVMQNPRHLVRRRGQEARLRCSPMKGHSHVYWYRQLPEEGLKFMVYLQKENIIDESGMPKERFSAEFPKEGPSILRIQQVVRGDSAAYFCASSPERLAGGPSSYNEQFFGPGTRLTVL.

The chain combines TRBV28 with TRBJ1-1; 7 bases match TRBD1. J lost 8 bases, V lost 7 bases, and 10 bases had no gene match. The CDR3 has 13 residues. Germline V gene data show CDR1 as MDHEN and CDR2 as SYDVKM. The DNA for the CDR3 is TGTGCCAGCACCCCATACCCACAGGGGGAAGCTTTCTTT. Translating it yields CASTPYPQGEAFF.

This chain uses TRBV27 with TRBJ1-2; D unresolved. Germline CDR1 MNHEY, CDR2 SMNVEV (reference sequence). CDR3 length: 13 amino acids. V dropped 5 bases and J dropped 4 bases, with 11 bases sitting between them. The chain's CDR3 is CASSPGVTYGYTF. For the CDR3, the DNA is TGTGCCAGCAGTCCCGGGGTTACCTATGGCTACACCTTC.

The chain employs TRBV5-4 and TRBJ1-5, with unresolved D. CDR1 is SGHNT, CDR2 YYREEE, per germline (reference sequence). V lost 4 bases to trimming and J lost 0 bases, with 8 bases between them. The CDR3 loop spans 14 amino acids. Here the CDR3 DNA reads TGTGCCAGCAGCCCGGACCTTAGCAATCAGCCCCAGCATTTT. Translated, it gives CASSPDLSNQPQHF.

The chain carries TRBV9 and TRBJ2-3; D gene ambiguous. Germline V gene lookup returns CDR1 SGDLS and CDR2 YYNGEE. CDR3 length: 16 residues. V was clipped by 1 base and J by 8 bases, with 20 bases between them. CDR3 bases: TGTGCCAGCAGCGTACCTCAAGTTGGAAGTGATTTTACGCAGTATTTT. This encodes CASSVPQVGSDFTQYF.

CDR3 residues: CAWQLAGGPIRTDTQYF. The CDR3 bases are TGTGCCTGGCAACTAGCGGGAGGGCCGATACGCACAGATACGCAGTATTTT. The J gene is TRBJ2-3, the V gene TRBV30; 13 bases are a match to TRBD2. Germline V lookup: CDR1 GTSNPN, CDR2 SVGIG (reference sequence). Germline trimming cut 5 bases from V and 1 base from J; bases unmatched to any gene: 9. This CDR3 is 17 amino acids long.

This chain links TRBV9 with TRBJ2-2; 8 nucleotides align to TRBD2. The CDR3 loop spans 19 amino acids. The junction had 16 bases not matched to a gene; V was cut back by 0 bases and J by 6 bases. Germline-derived CDR1 and CDR2 are SGDLS and YYNGEE. CDR3 nucleotides: TGTGCCAGCAGCGTAGATCCGAAGCGGGAGACTCCGATCGCCGGGGAGCTGTTTTTT. Protein: CASSVDPKRETPIAGELFF.

The chain links TRBV7-9 to TRBJ1-1, with D unclear. The CDR3 loop spans 13 amino acids. The germline V gene encodes CDR1 SEHNR and CDR2 FQNEAQ (reference sequence). V lost 6 bases, J lost 7 bases, and 15 bases lay in between. The CDR3 is CASRPIAQSEAFF. CDR3 sequence (DNA): TGTGCCAGCAGGCCAATCGCCCAGAGTGAAGCTTTCTTT.